The rows below give T cell receptor beta chains drawn from one sample of a study of Ad26.COV2.S vaccination and SARS-CoV-2 variants. Assay: immunoSEQ multiplex PCR; the TCRdb copy retains only in-frame clones and omits some. Altogether about 460,000 clones are present, roughly nine tenths being singletons, with the ten largest covering roughly 1.7%. Sequencing was performed on peripheral blood, taken in a trial of Ad26.COV2.S vaccine versus placebo. These receptors originate from a person between 18 and 65 years old who received the Ad26.COV2.S COVID-19 vaccine or a placebo. Both conserved end residues are part of each CDR3. D genes are given only for firm matches. Some rows mark clone size as missing; the rest say once, few, many or name a class of expanded clone.

J gene	D gene	clone size	V gene	CDR3 DNA	CDR3 protein
TRBJ2-5	TRBD2	many	TRBV24-1	TGTGCCACCATGGGAGGGGAAGCGGAGACCCAGTACTTC	CATMGGEAETQYF
TRBJ2-5	TRBD2	once	TRBV2	TGTGCCAGCTTAGCGGGAGGAGAGACCCAGTACTTC	CASLAGGETQYF
TRBJ2-7	TRBD1	NA	TRBV10-3	TGTGCCATCAGTTTCGGGGACAGCGTAGCCTACGAGCAGTACTTC	CAISFGDSVAYEQYF
TRBJ2-5	TRBD2	NA	TRBV3-1/TRBV3-2	TGTGCCAGCAGCCCAGGACTAGCGGGGTTAACCCAGTACTTC	CASSPGLAGLTQYF
TRBJ2-2	NA	NA	TRBV5-1	TGCGCCAGCAGCCGGGGGCAGGTCGTTTCCTCTCCCGGGGAGCTGTTTTTT	CASSRGQVVSSPGELFF
TRBJ1-5	NA	NA	TRBV6-2/TRBV6-3	TGTGCCAGCAGCAAAGGGGGTAACGATCAGCCCCAGCATTTT	CASSKGGNDQPQHF
TRBJ1-3	NA	NA	TRBV30	TGTGCCTGGAGGGGCCGGACCGGGACGATCTCTGGAAACACCATATATTTT	CAWRGRTGTISGNTIYF
TRBJ2-5	TRBD2	NA	TRBV2	TGTGCCAGCAGTTTGGGGGGCGGGAGGGCCGTAGAGACCCAGTACTTC	CASSLGGGRAVETQYF
TRBJ2-3	NA	NA	TRBV11-3	TGTGCCAGCAGCTTTGGGGGGAGTGCAAATACGCAGTATTTT	CASSFGGSANTQYF
TRBJ2-1	NA	few	TRBV21-1	TGTGCCAGCAGCAAAGGGGTGGGCAATGAGCAGTTCTTC	CASSKGVGNEQFF
TRBJ2-3	NA	once	TRBV28	TGTGCCAGCAGACCTACGACAGGTCGGGGCACAGATACGCAGTATTTT	CASRPTTGRGTDTQYF
TRBJ1-3	NA	NA	TRBV11-2	TGTGCCAGCAGCTCGGGGACATTCGGAAACACCATATATTTT	CASSSGTFGNTIYF
TRBJ2-1	NA	NA	TRBV28	TGTGCCAGCAGTCCAAACCCCCCCCTCTACAATGAGCAGTTCTTC	CASSPNPPLYNEQFF
TRBJ2-5	TRBD2	NA	TRBV28	TGTGCCGCCGGGGGGTGGGAGACCCAGTACTTC	CAAGGWETQYF
TRBJ2-1	TRBD1	NA	TRBV13	TGTGCCAGCAGCTTATCAGGACAGGGCTACAATGAGCAGTTCTTC	CASSLSGQGYNEQFF
TRBJ2-5	TRBD2	NA	TRBV5-1	TGCGCCAGCAGCTTGGATCGAGGTAGCGGGGGTTTCGAGACCCAGTACTTC	CASSLDRGSGGFETQYF
TRBJ1-3	NA	NA	TRBV6-6	TGTGCCAGCAGTACGGGGGGGACTGGAAACACCATATATTTT	CASSTGGTGNTIYF
TRBJ2-4	NA	NA	TRBV14	TGTGCCAGCAGCCTTTCACGAGTCCAAAACATTCAGTACTTC	CASSLSRVQNIQYF
TRBJ2-3	TRBD2	NA	TRBV15	TGTGCCACCAGCAGACACTTAGGACTAGCGGGGATCACAGATACGCAGTATTTT	CATSRHLGLAGITDTQYF
TRBJ2-2	TRBD1	NA	TRBV29-1	TGCAGCGTCCGACGGGACAGTACACCGGAGGAGCTGTTTTTT	CSVRRDSTPEELFF
TRBJ1-4	NA	NA	TRBV9	TGTGCCAGCAGCGTAGCGGCCGGGCAGGATCATGAAAAACTGTTTTTT	CASSVAAGQDHEKLFF
TRBJ2-3	TRBD2	NA	TRBV4-1	TGCGCCAGCAGCCAAGATTTCGGACTAGCGGGAGTCACAGATACGCAGTATTTT	CASSQDFGLAGVTDTQYF
TRBJ2-1	TRBD1	NA	TRBV7-3	TGTGCCAGCAGCATCGACAGGGGATCCTACAATGAGCAGTTCTTC	CASSIDRGSYNEQFF
TRBJ2-3	TRBD2	NA	TRBV11-2	TGTGCCAGCAGCTTAGGCGCTAGCGGGGGCACAGATACGCAGTATTTT	CASSLGASGGTDTQYF
TRBJ1-1	TRBD1	NA	TRBV29-1	TGCAGCGTTTTCGGAGGGGGCGAGACTGAAGCTTTCTTT	CSVFGGGETEAFF
TRBJ1-2	NA	NA	TRBV6-5	TGTGCCAGCAGTCGAGGAGGTCACTATGGCTACACCTTC	CASSRGGHYGYTF
TRBJ2-1	TRBD2	NA	TRBV7-2	TGTGCCAGCAGCGATCATAGCGGGAGCTCCTACAATGAGCAGTTCTTC	CASSDHSGSSYNEQFF
TRBJ1-1	NA	NA	TRBV5-1	TGCGCCAGCAGCATGGGGAATTGGGGCACTGAAGCTTTCTTT	CASSMGNWGTEAFF
TRBJ2-3	TRBD2	NA	TRBV27	TGTGCCATCGCGACTAGCGGGGCTAGCACAGATACGCAGTATTTT	CAIATSGASTDTQYF
TRBJ2-7	NA	once	TRBV9	TGTGCCAGCAGCGTAGACGATAGGCGGAACTACGAGCAGTACTTC	CASSVDDRRNYEQYF
TRBJ2-1	NA	NA	TRBV7-2	TGTGCCAGCAGCGGGGGCCAGGTCGGTAATTACAATGAGCAGTTCTTC	CASSGGQVGNYNEQFF
TRBJ2-7	NA	NA	TRBV29-1	TGCAGCGTTGAAGAACACTCGCATCGTACCTACGAGCAGTACTTC	CSVEEHSHRTYEQYF
TRBJ2-7	TRBD2	NA	TRBV2	TGTGCCAGCAGTGAAAGCGGGAGATACGAGCAGTACTTC	CASSESGRYEQYF
TRBJ1-5	NA	NA	TRBV5-1	TGCGCCAGCAGCTTATTCAGCAATCAGCCCCAGCATTTT	CASSLFSNQPQHF
TRBJ1-5	TRBD1	NA	TRBV20-1	TGCAGTGCTAGTGACAGGGGAGGCAATCAGCCCCAGCATTTT	CSASDRGGNQPQHF
TRBJ2-1	NA	NA	TRBV6-5	TGTGCCAGCTCGGGGACCCGTTATGGGAATGAGCAGTTCTTC	CASSGTRYGNEQFF
TRBJ1-2	NA	NA	TRBV7-9	TGTGCCAGCAGCCCCACCGGGGTCTATGGCTACACCTTC	CASSPTGVYGYTF
TRBJ2-4	NA	NA	TRBV12-1	TGTGCCAGCAGCTTTTTTGCGGGAGAGGTCTTCAAAAACATTCAGTACTTC	CASSFFAGEVFKNIQYF
TRBJ1-2	TRBD1	NA	TRBV15	TGTGCCACCAGCGGAGACAGGGTACTTTTTCGGGGCTACACCTTC	CATSGDRVLFRGYTF
TRBJ2-3	TRBD2	once	TRBV5-1	TGCGCCAGCAGCGCCGGGACTAGCCCAACGTATTTT	CASSAGTSPTYF
TRBJ2-7	NA	NA	TRBV28	TGTGCCAGCAGTTCTATCGGGGGACAGAAGGAGCAGTACTTC	CASSSIGGQKEQYF
TRBJ2-1	TRBD2	NA	TRBV6-5	TGTGCCAGCAGCCGACTAGCGGGAGGGCCGGTTGAGCAGTTCTTC	CASSRLAGGPVEQFF
TRBJ1-1	NA	NA	TRBV27	TGTGCCAGCACGGGACCGACGTTAGAAGCTTTCTTT	CASTGPTLEAFF
TRBJ2-7	TRBD1	few	TRBV9	TGTGCCAGCAGCATTGGGACAGCGTCCTACGAGCAGTACTTC	CASSIGTASYEQYF
TRBJ1-4	NA	NA	TRBV28	TGTGCCAGCAGATTCAGGGGCCTACGGACTAATGAAAAACTGTTTTTT	CASRFRGLRTNEKLFF
TRBJ1-5	NA	NA	TRBV6-5	TGTGCCAGCAGGGGAGGTGGGGGAGGGAATCAGCCCCAGCATTTT	CASRGGGGGNQPQHF
TRBJ2-7	NA	NA	TRBV14	TGTGCCAGCAGCCTTCACTACGAGCAGTACTTC	CASSLHYEQYF
TRBJ1-6	NA	NA	TRBV15	TGTGCCACCAGCAGAGGCAGGGAAAACTATAATTCACCCCTCCACTTT	CATSRGRENYNSPLHF
TRBJ2-1	NA	few	TRBV7-3	TGTGCCAGCAGCTCAACCGCAGGGGACAATGAGCAGTTCTTC	CASSSTAGDNEQFF
TRBJ1-6	NA	NA	TRBV6-2/TRBV6-3	TGTGCCAGCAGTTATGCGGAGTACTCCTATAATTCACCCCTCCACTTT	CASSYAEYSYNSPLHF
TRBJ1-5	NA	NA	TRBV19	TGTGCCAGTAGTATCCAAGAGATCGATCAGCCCCAGCATTTT	CASSIQEIDQPQHF
TRBJ1-2	NA	NA	TRBV4-3	TGCGCCAGCAGCCAACGCTCCGGGGCAGGTTATAACTATGGCTACACCTTC	CASSQRSGAGYNYGYTF
TRBJ1-6	NA	NA	TRBV4-2	TGTGCCAGCAGCCAAGGGGGCCTTTCACCCCTCCACTTT	CASSQGGLSPLHF